The 22 T cell receptor beta chains below all came from one sample that was sequenced in a study of cytomegalovirus exposure and HLA in healthy donors. Profiling relied on immunoSEQ multiplex PCR, and the TCRdb table lists in-frame clones only, not all of them. The sample shows 35,000 to 50,000 clones, more than 85% of them seen only once. Input material: PBMCs. These receptors all come from a young woman in good health and CMV-seronegative.

The chain joins TRBV29-1 to TRBJ2-7; 7 bases map to TRBD1. Per the germline V gene, CDR1 is SQVTM and CDR2 is ANQGSEA. CDR3 length: 15 residues. The V segment lost 7 bases and the J segment 5 bases; nucleotides outside the gene matches: 17. DNA for the CDR3: TGCAGCGCCGCCCCGGGGAGCTCAGGGGGAAACGAGCAGTACTTC. This codes for CSAAPGSSGGNEQYF.

The chain joins TRBV5-5 to TRBJ2-7; D not certain. V was shortened by 0 bases and J by 4 bases, with 8 bases between the two germline ends. Germline V gives CDR1 SGHKS, CDR2 YYEKEE (reference sequence). This CDR3 has 13 amino acids. Written as DNA, the CDR3 is TGTGCCAGCAGCTTGGCCAACAGTTACGAGCAGTACTTC. Its translation: CASSLANSYEQYF.

The chain couples TRBV19 to TRBJ1-4; D may be TRBD1 (5 bases). The ends were cut back, 8 bases at V and 8 bases at J, with 18 bases in the middle. The CDR3 consists of 14 residues. The V gene's germline CDR1 is LNHDA and CDR2 SQIVND (reference sequence). CDR3 in DNA: TGTGCCAGTTCCAACCGGGACTTCGGCGAAAAACTGTTTTTT. Protein product: CASSNRDFGEKLFF.

The V gene is TRBV6-5, the J gene TRBJ1-2; no clear D gene. The germline V gene encodes CDR1 MNHEY and CDR2 SVGAGI. V lost 7 bases, J lost 4 bases, and 10 bases lay in between. This CDR3 has 12 residues. The CDR3 region is CASNKEGYGYTF. The CDR3, as DNA: TGTGCCAGCAACAAAGAGGGCTATGGCTACACCTTC.

The rearrangement joins TRBV28 to TRBJ1-6; no definite D call. The CDR3 has 14 amino acids. The V gene's germline CDR1 is MDHEN and CDR2 SYDVKM. The V and J ends lost 3 bases and 6 bases respectively, with 9 bases between them. The CDR3 DNA sequence: TGTGCCAGCAGTTTCGGCGGTTCTAATTCACCCCTCCACTTT. As protein: CASSFGGSNSPLHF.

The chain uses TRBV11-2 and TRBJ2-2; 11 bases are shared with TRBD1. V shed 6 bases, J shed 4 bases, and the junction held 7 bases outside the gene matches. This CDR3 comprises 16 residues. CDR1 is SGHAT, CDR2 FQNNGV, per germline. CDR3 protein: CASSRGTGGFTGELFF. The CDR3 nucleotides read TGTGCCAGCAGTCGAGGGACAGGGGGATTCACCGGGGAGCTGTTTTTT.

V and J are TRBV7-3 and TRBJ2-5, with TRBD2 matching over 9 bases. The germline V gene has CDR1 SGHTA and CDR2 FQGTGA. This CDR3 comprises 16 residues. V shed 2 bases, J shed 4 bases, and the junction held 8 bases outside the gene matches. The CDR3 DNA reads as TGTGCCAGCAGCTTACTGGGGCTAGCGGGAAGAGAGACCCAGTACTTC. Amino acids: CASSLLGLAGRETQYF. Full variable domain (outside the CDR3, taken from reference TRBV7-3 and TRBJ2-5): GAGVSQTPSNKVTEKGKYVELRCDPISGHTALYWYRQSLGQGPEFLIYFQGTGAADDSGLPNDRFFAVRPEGSVSTLKIQRTERGDSAVYLCASSLLGLAGRETQYFGPGTRLLVL.

The J gene is TRBJ2-2, the V gene TRBV10-1; a weak D match, TRBD2 (6 bases). The CDR3 runs to 14 residues. V was clipped by 4 bases and J by 5 bases, with 11 bases between them. CDR1 is WNHNN, CDR2 SYGVQD, per germline (reference sequence). Written as DNA, the CDR3 is TGCGCCAGCAGTGGGGGACTGGAGACCGGGGAGCTGTTTTTT. Translating it yields CASSGGLETGELFF.

The chain combines TRBV15 with TRBJ1-5; D gene ambiguous. The germline CDR1 and CDR2 sequences are LNHNV and YYDKDF (reference sequence). CDR3 length equals 18 residues. Trimming shortened V by 2 bases and J by 6 bases, and 23 bases separated the two germline ends. For the CDR3, the DNA is TGTGCCACCAGCAGATTCTCCACTCTTGACTCCCCTGGTCAGCCCCAGCATTTT. Its protein product is CATSRFSTLDSPGQPQHF.

V is TRBV7-9 and J is TRBJ1-5; D remains unclear. The CDR3 is 14 residues long. Germline V CDR1 and CDR2: SEHNR, FQNEAQ (reference sequence). V lost 5 bases and J 5 bases, leaving 13 bases between the germline ends. CDR3 coding DNA: TGTGCCAGCAGCCCCGGGCGGGCCGATCAGCCCCAGCATTTT. Protein: CASSPGRADQPQHF.

V usage is TRBV5-5 and J usage is TRBJ2-1; D is ambiguous. The CDR3 contains 15 residues. Germline assignment: CDR1 SGHKS and CDR2 YYEKEE (reference sequence). Trimming took off 4 bases at V and 1 base at J, with 12 bases between the two ends. CDR3 nucleotide sequence: TGTGCCAGCAGCGCGTCGGGTGCTTCCTACAATGAGCAGTTCTTC. It is translated as CASSASGASYNEQFF.

CDR3 sequence: CASSPYGARRGSPLHF. The CDR3 coding sequence is TGTGCCAGCAGTCCCTACGGGGCTCGGAGGGGTTCACCCCTCCACTTT. This rearrangement joins TRBV27 to TRBJ1-6, with a possible D match to TRBD1 (5 bases). The CDR3 runs to 16 residues. The V end lost 5 bases, the J end lost 9 bases, and 20 bases lay between the germline ends. In germline, CDR1 is MNHEY, CDR2 SMNVEV (reference sequence).

The rearrangement links TRBV19 to TRBJ2-3, with 8 nucleotides matching TRBD1. This CDR3 is built from 16 residues. Unmatched junction bases numbered 7, after V lost 4 bases and J lost 1 base. Per germline, CDR1 LNHDA and CDR2 SQIVND (reference sequence). In DNA, the CDR3 is TGTGCCAGTAGTACGCTGCCGGGACAGGGCACAGATACGCAGTATTTT. This encodes CASSTLPGQGTDTQYF.

The chain links TRBV19 to TRBJ2-5; maybe TRBD2 (7 bases). Trimming stripped 5 bases from V and 2 bases from J, with 12 bases between. This CDR3 is built from 14 residues. Looked up from germline, CDR1 is LNHDA and CDR2 is SQIVND (reference sequence). The CDR3 DNA is TGTGCCAGTAGTGTAGGGGGGGTTCAAGAGACCCAGTACTTC. It specifies CASSVGGVQETQYF.

The CDR3 is CATKTSGGGDEQFF. For the CDR3, the DNA is TGTGCCACCAAAACTAGCGGGGGCGGGGATGAGCAGTTCTTC. The rearrangement uses TRBV15 and TRBJ2-1; 11 bases fit TRBD2. Germline-derived CDR1 and CDR2 are LNHNV and YYDKDF (reference sequence). The length of the CDR3 is 14 residues. The ends lost 7 bases at V and 8 bases at J; junction bases unmatched: 7.

This chain connects TRBV2 to TRBJ1-5; D gene ambiguous. The CDR3 totals 14 residues. CDR1 and CDR2 from the germline V gene are SNHLY and FYNNEI. Deletions cut 10 bases from V and 3 bases from J, with 16 bases between. CDR3 nucleotides: TGTGCCACCTCTTTGGGCAGAAACAATCAGCCCCAGCATTTT. Its protein is CATSLGRNNQPQHF.

The chain is built from TRBV10-3 and TRBJ1-1; D is perhaps TRBD1 (5 bases). Germline V gene sequence: CDR1 ENHRY, CDR2 SYGVKD. The CDR3 is 12 amino acids. V was trimmed by 6 bases and J by 3 bases, leaving 8 bases between them. The CDR3 protein is CAIRGLDTEAFF. Here the CDR3 DNA reads TGTGCCATCAGGGGGCTGGACACTGAAGCTTTCTTT.

The V gene is TRBV7-3, the J gene TRBJ2-2, with D possibly being TRBD2 (5 bases). This CDR3 is 12 amino acids long. Germline CDR1 and CDR2: SGHTA and FQGTGA. V was cut by 5 bases and J by 6 bases, with 7 bases left in between. CDR3 sequence reads: CASSRGAGELFF. The CDR3 coding sequence is TGTGCCAGCAGCCGGGGAGCCGGGGAGCTGTTTTTT.

The rearrangement joins TRBV29-1 to TRBJ2-3, with 8 bases matching TRBD2. This CDR3 is built from 14 residues. Unmatched junction bases numbered 9, after V lost 5 bases and J lost 5 bases. Germline loops: CDR1 SQVTM, CDR2 ANQGSEA. CDR3 region: CSVHGLAPLDTQYF. In nucleotides, the CDR3 is TGCAGCGTTCATGGACTAGCTCCTTTAGATACGCAGTATTTT.

The rearrangement links TRBV4-1 to TRBJ2-7; TRBD1 matches 7 bases. In germline, CDR1 is MGHRA, CDR2 YSYEKL. The CDR3 is 15 amino acids. Germline trimming cut 4 bases from V and 0 bases from J; bases unmatched to any gene: 6. The CDR3 region has the DNA TGCGCCAGCAGCCTCCGGGACAGCTACTCCTACGAGCAGTACTTC. It codes for CASSLRDSYSYEQYF.

This chain joins TRBV28 and TRBJ2-3, with D perhaps TRBD1 (5 bases). Between the trimmed V and J ends, which lost 4 bases and 5 bases, there was a span of 7 bases. The CDR3 is made up of 12 amino acids. Germline CDR1 is MDHEN and CDR2 is SYDVKM. In DNA, the CDR3 is TGTGCCAGCAGTTCCAGGGTAGATACGCAGTATTTT. Its protein product is CASSSRVDTQYF. Combining the CDR3 with reference TRBV28 and TRBJ2-3 gives the whole variable domain DVKVTQSSRYLVKRTGEKVFLECVQDMDHENMFWYRQDPGLGLRLIYFSYDVKMKEKGDIPEGYSVSREKKERFSLILESASTNQTSMYLCASSSRVDTQYFGPGTRLTVL.

The rearrangement joins TRBV6-1 to TRBJ2-2, with a possible D match to TRBD2 (6 bases). V was cut by 6 bases and J by 1 base, with 9 bases left in between. This CDR3 has 14 residues. Germline assignment: CDR1 MNHNS and CDR2 SASEGT. DNA for the CDR3: TGTGCCAGCAGACCGGGGGAGAACACCGGGGAGCTGTTTTTT. As protein: CASRPGENTGELFF.